The 5 T cell receptor beta chains reported below all come from one sample, sequenced in a study of spatial heterogeneity in lung cancer. One entry per CDR3 protein results from TCRdb running MiXCR on the 5' RACE reads. Among 40,000 or so distinct CDR3 sequences listed, 5.2% were seen once. Time point given: sample taken at primary tumor resection. No cell sorting; template was whole RNA from tumor, lung tissue or PBMC. The material sequenced was PBMCs, taken at surgery. These receptors came from a female donor with early-stage non-small cell lung cancer.

Many counts were recorded for this clonotype. The genes are TRBV12-3 or TRBV12-4 and TRBJ2-3, with TRBD2 matching over 13 bases. This CDR3 region has 14 residues. J was trimmed by 11 bases and V by 6 bases; bases with no gene match: 8. CDR3 nucleotides: TGTGCCAGCAGCCATCGCCGACTAGCGGGGGGGCAGTATTTT. It is translated as CASSHRRLAGGQYF.

This clonotype has at least ten counts. The chain combines TRBV5-1 with TRBJ2-3; D could derive from TRBD1 or TRBD2 (5 bases each). This CDR3 region has 14 residues. Germline V gene sequence: CDR1 SGHRS, CDR2 YFSETQ. Trimming took 3 bases from V and 2 from J, leaving 10 bases between them. CDR3 amino acids: CASSSDGATDTQYF. The CDR3 DNA reads TGCGCCAGCAGCTCGGACGGGGCCACAGATACGCAGTATTTT.

This clonotype was counted at least ten times. This chain uses TRBV5-1 with TRBJ1-1, with D possibly TRBD1 on 5 matching bases. The CDR3 sequence is 14 residues long. Trimming took off 1 base at V and 1 base at J, with 8 bases between the two ends. The germline V gene encodes CDR1 SGHRS and CDR2 YFSETQ. The CDR3 reads CASSLRDANTEAFF. CDR3 nucleotide sequence: TGCGCCAGCAGCTTGAGGGACGCGAACACTGAAGCTTTCTTT. The variable domain in full, completed from reference TRBV5-1 and TRBJ1-1, reads KAGVTQTPRYLIKTRGQQVTLSCSPISGHRSVSWYQQTPGQGLQFLFEYFSETQRNKGNFPGRFSGRQFSNSRSEMNVSTLELGDSALYLCASSLRDANTEAFFGQGTRLTVV.

This clonotype was seen at least ten times. The chain carries TRBV20-1 and TRBJ2-5, with unresolved D. The germline V and J ends were trimmed by 6 bases and 7 bases, with 18 bases remaining between them. CDR3 length equals 13 residues. CDR1 and CDR2 from the germline V gene are DFQATT and SNEGSKA (reference sequence). The CDR3 is CSARGRPTGTQYF. In DNA, the CDR3 is TGCAGTGCCCGCGGACGGCCTACGGGGACCCAGTACTTC.

This clonotype was counted at least ten times. The chain couples TRBV5-1 to TRBJ1-1; 9 bases are a match to TRBD1. V gave up 5 bases and J gave up 3 bases; unmatched junction bases: 11. This CDR3 has 16 residues. Germline V lookup: CDR1 SGHRS, CDR2 YFSETQ. The CDR3 region is CASSGVQGAADTEAFF. The CDR3 DNA is TGCGCCAGCAGTGGGGTACAGGGGGCTGCGGACACTGAAGCTTTCTTT.